This TCR beta chain stems from a study of cytomegalovirus exposure and HLA in healthy donors. General study findings and limits: The study listed some 160 cytomegalovirus-associated TCR beta chains.

Details on this clone: Antigen: not known.

13 Jbeta primers and 60 Vbeta primers were used for the PCR. Assay: immunoSEQ multiplex PCR; the TCRdb copy retains only in-frame clones and omits some. The table has 150,000 to 200,000 clones, around four fifths seen once; the top ten hold 7.4%. Trimming removed 10 bases at V and 3 bases at J, with 18 bases between. Germline V gene lookup returns CDR1 WNHNN and CDR2 SYGVQD (reference sequence). CDR3 length: 14 amino acids. The source material was PBMCs. The chain uses TRBV10-1 and TRBJ1-1, with unresolved D. The source is a male donor in good health and CMV-seropositive. The CDR3 DNA reads as TGCGCCATCGATTTCGGGAAGTATTACACTGAAGCTTTCTTT. This encodes CAIDFGKYYTEAFF.